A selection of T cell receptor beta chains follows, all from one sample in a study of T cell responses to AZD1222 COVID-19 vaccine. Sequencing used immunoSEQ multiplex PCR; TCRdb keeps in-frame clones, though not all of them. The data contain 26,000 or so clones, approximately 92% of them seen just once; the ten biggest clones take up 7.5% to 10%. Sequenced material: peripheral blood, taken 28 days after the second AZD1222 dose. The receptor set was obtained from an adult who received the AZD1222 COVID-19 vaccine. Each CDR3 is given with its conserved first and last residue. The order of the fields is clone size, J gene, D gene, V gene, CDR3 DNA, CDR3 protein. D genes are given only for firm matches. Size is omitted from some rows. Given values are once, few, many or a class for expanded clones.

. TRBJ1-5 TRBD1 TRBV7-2 TGTGCCAGCAGCTCAGGACAGGGTCGCAATCAGCCCCAGCATTTT CASSSGQGRNQPQHF
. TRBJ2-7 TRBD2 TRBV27 TGTGCCAGCAGTAGGGCCGGGACTAGCCCAACCTACGAGCAGTACTTC CASSRAGTSPTYEQYF
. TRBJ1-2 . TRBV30 TGTGCCTGGAAATCCGTACAGGGAGGAGGAGAAGGCTACACCTTC CAWKSVQGGGEGYTF
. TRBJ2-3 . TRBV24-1 . CATSVPRGTGDTDTQYF
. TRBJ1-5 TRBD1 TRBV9 TGTGCCAGCAGCCCATCGACAGGGCGGCGGAATCAGCCCCAGCATTTT CASSPSTGRRNQPQHF
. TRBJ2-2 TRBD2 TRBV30 TGTGCCTGGGGCCCGGGACTAGCGGTCCCAACTCTCACCGGGGAGCTGTTTTTT CAWGPGLAVPTLTGELFF
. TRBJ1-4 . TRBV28 TGTGCCAGCGGGGGGGGCGCTAATGAAAAACTGTTTTTT CASGGGANEKLFF
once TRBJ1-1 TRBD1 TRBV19 TGTGCCAGTAGTATACAGGGGGGTAATTCTGAAGCTTTCTTT CASSIQGGNSEAFF
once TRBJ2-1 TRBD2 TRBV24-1 TGTGCCACCGGGACTAGCGGGATCCTAGGCAATGAGCAGTTCTTC CATGTSGILGNEQFF
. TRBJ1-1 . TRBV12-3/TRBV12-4 TGTGCCAGCAGTTTAGTAGGGGTAGCTTTCTTT CASSLVGVAFF
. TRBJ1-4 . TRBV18 TGTGCCAGCTCACCTGAGGGGGGATACCTCAATGAAAAACTGTTTTTT CASSPEGGYLNEKLFF
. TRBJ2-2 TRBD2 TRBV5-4 TGTGCCAGCAGCTCCCGGGACTACCACACCGGGGAGCTGTTTTTT CASSSRDYHTGELFF
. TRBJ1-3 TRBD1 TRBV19 TGTGCCAGTAGAAGCGACAGGGCCTCCTCTGGAAACACCATATATTTT CASRSDRASSGNTIYF
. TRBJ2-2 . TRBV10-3 TGTGCCATCAGCGCCGCCAGCGCCGGGGAGCTGTTTTTT CAISAASAGELFF
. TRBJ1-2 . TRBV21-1 . CASSKVGRGAFNYGYTF